These T cell receptor beta chains were read from a single sample in a study of cytomegalovirus exposure and HLA in healthy donors. Sequenced by immunoSEQ multiplex PCR; TCRdb stores in-frame clones only, minus some. This sample has some 130,000 clones; about 82% occur once, and the top ten carry approximately 4.3%. Sequencing was done on a sample of PBMCs. The receptors come from a man aged 25-40 years in good health. The CDR3 runs from the conserved cysteine through the conserved F or W. The order of the fields is V gene, D gene, J gene, clone size, CDR3 DNA, CDR3 protein. The D gene is left open where the match is weak. Rows give clone size only sometimes, using once, few, many, or a class for an expanded clone.

V gene: TRBV5-5; D gene: TRBD1; J gene: TRBJ2-2; clone size: -; CDR3 DNA: TGTGCCAGCAGCTTGGCGGACAGGGGAGGGACCGGGGAGCTGTTTTTT; CDR3 protein: CASSLADRGGTGELFF
V gene: TRBV28; D gene: -; J gene: TRBJ1-2; clone size: -; CDR3 DNA: TGTGCCAGCAGACGCACAGGTTTTGACTATGGCTACACCTTC; CDR3 protein: CASRRTGFDYGYTF
V gene: TRBV6-4; D gene: TRBD2; J gene: TRBJ2-7; clone size: few; CDR3 DNA: TGTGCCAGCAGTGACACGCGGCGGGAGATCTCCTACGAGCAGTACTTC; CDR3 protein: CASSDTRREISYEQYF
V gene: TRBV30; D gene: TRBD1; J gene: TRBJ2-7; clone size: -; CDR3 DNA: TGTGCCTGGGCCCCCTGGGACAGGGGATACTACGAGCAGTACTTC; CDR3 protein: CAWAPWDRGYYEQYF
V gene: TRBV19; D gene: -; J gene: TRBJ2-1; clone size: once; CDR3 DNA: TGTGCCAGTAGTATAGGCCGCCCGCGGGTATACAATGAGCAGTTCTTC; CDR3 protein: CASSIGRPRVYNEQFF
V gene: TRBV28; D gene: -; J gene: TRBJ2-5; clone size: -; CDR3 DNA: TGTGCCAGCAGGTTTCGACAGGTCCAAGAGACCCAGTACTTC; CDR3 protein: CASRFRQVQETQYF
V gene: TRBV5-6; D gene: TRBD2; J gene: TRBJ2-7; clone size: few; CDR3 DNA: TGTGCCAGCAGCTTGAGCGGGATCCCCCCCTACGAGCAGTACTTC; CDR3 protein: CASSLSGIPPYEQYF
V gene: TRBV18; D gene: TRBD2; J gene: TRBJ2-1; clone size: -; CDR3 DNA: TGTGCCAGCTCACCACCTTCGGGACTAGCGGGGGACAATGAGCAGTTCTTC; CDR3 protein: CASSPPSGLAGDNEQFF
V gene: TRBV7-2; D gene: -; J gene: TRBJ1-1; clone size: -; CDR3 DNA: TGTGCCAGCAGCTTAGGACAGGAGAACACTGAAGCTTTCTTT; CDR3 protein: CASSLGQENTEAFF
V gene: TRBV19; D gene: TRBD1; J gene: TRBJ2-7; clone size: -; CDR3 DNA: TGTGCCAGTAGTTCAGGACAGGGGGACGAGCAGTACTTC; CDR3 protein: CASSSGQGDEQYF
V gene: TRBV19; D gene: TRBD1; J gene: TRBJ1-3; clone size: -; CDR3 DNA: TGTGCCAGTAGGGACGGACAGGCTGGAAACACCATATATTTT; CDR3 protein: CASRDGQAGNTIYF
V gene: TRBV30; D gene: TRBD1; J gene: TRBJ1-6; clone size: -; CDR3 DNA: TGTGCCTACGGGACAGGGCACTCACCCCTCCACTTT; CDR3 protein: CAYGTGHSPLHF
V gene: TRBV13; D gene: -; J gene: TRBJ2-1; clone size: -; CDR3 DNA: TGTGCCAGCAGCTTAACAGGGCCGGAAGAGCAGTTCTTC; CDR3 protein: CASSLTGPEEQFF
V gene: TRBV7-9; D gene: -; J gene: TRBJ2-1; clone size: -; CDR3 DNA: TGTGCCAGCAGCTTAGGCGGCTCCAGCTCCTACAATGAGCAGTTCTTC; CDR3 protein: CASSLGGSSSYNEQFF
V gene: TRBV7-9; D gene: TRBD2; J gene: TRBJ2-5; clone size: -; CDR3 DNA: TGTGCCAGCAGCTTAAAAACTAGCGGGAGTGAAGGGAAAGAGACCCAGTACTTC; CDR3 protein: CASSLKTSGSEGKETQYF
V gene: TRBV4-3; D gene: -; J gene: TRBJ2-7; clone size: -; CDR3 DNA: TGCGCCAGCAGCCACACGGGACTCCTCGGCGAGCAGTACTTC; CDR3 protein: CASSHTGLLGEQYF
V gene: TRBV19; D gene: TRBD1; J gene: TRBJ1-1; clone size: -; CDR3 DNA: TGTGCCAGTAGTGTCCGACAGGGGGTGGACACTGAAGCTTTCTTT; CDR3 protein: CASSVRQGVDTEAFF
V gene: TRBV29-1; D gene: TRBD1; J gene: TRBJ1-2; clone size: -; CDR3 DNA: TGCAGCGTCTCCGGACAGGGGCGCTATGGCTACACCTTC; CDR3 protein: CSVSGQGRYGYTF
V gene: TRBV21-1; D gene: -; J gene: TRBJ1-5; clone size: -; CDR3 DNA: TGTGCCAGCAGCAATTTGGAGGTCGGAGGCAATCAGCCCCAGCATTTT; CDR3 protein: CASSNLEVGGNQPQHF
V gene: TRBV5-1; D gene: -; J gene: TRBJ1-3; clone size: -; CDR3 DNA: TGCGCCAGCAGCTTGCAGGTCGACTCTGGAAACACCATATATTTT; CDR3 protein: CASSLQVDSGNTIYF
V gene: TRBV11-3; D gene: TRBD1; J gene: TRBJ1-1; clone size: -; CDR3 DNA: TGTGCCAGCAGCCTGACAGGGTGGGACACTGAAGCTTTCTTT; CDR3 protein: CASSLTGWDTEAFF
V gene: TRBV4-1; D gene: TRBD1; J gene: TRBJ2-1; clone size: -; CDR3 DNA: TGCGCCAGCAGAGGGACAGGGCGAAGGACGGGGCCGAATGAGCAGTTCTTC; CDR3 protein: CASRGTGRRTGPNEQFF
V gene: TRBV11-2; D gene: TRBD2; J gene: TRBJ2-2; clone size: -; CDR3 DNA: TGTGCCAGCAGCTTACGGACTAGCGGGTTTGGGGGGGAGCTGTTTTTT; CDR3 protein: CASSLRTSGFGGELFF
V gene: TRBV30; D gene: -; J gene: TRBJ1-1; clone size: -; CDR3 DNA: TGTGCCTGGAGTCTACAGGGAAGTGAAGCTTTCTTT; CDR3 protein: CAWSLQGSEAFF
V gene: TRBV5-4; D gene: TRBD2; J gene: TRBJ2-5; clone size: once; CDR3 DNA: TGTGCCAGCAGCTTGGCCGGCGGGAGGGCCAGGGAGACCCAGTACTTC; CDR3 protein: CASSLAGGRARETQYF
V gene: TRBV29-1; D gene: TRBD1; J gene: TRBJ1-5; clone size: -; CDR3 DNA: TGCAGCGCCGCGCAGGGGGCGTCGAATCAGCCCCAGCATTTT; CDR3 protein: CSAAQGASNQPQHF
V gene: TRBV19; D gene: TRBD1; J gene: TRBJ2-7; clone size: -; CDR3 DNA: TGTGCCAGTAGTATATCAGGGGGATCGCTCTACGAGCAGTACTTC; CDR3 protein: CASSISGGSLYEQYF